Given below is one T cell receptor (beta chain) in context. This clonotype showed up just a few times. The antigen it binds to is not known. One base away there is no much larger clone; base qualities are not given. These data originate in a study of T-cell reconstitution after alpha-beta-depleted transplantation in children listed by TCRdb under 2016. With regard to the full study: Using TCR repertoire profiling, the study quantitatively followed how T-cell immune reconstitution unfolded in children after TCRalphabeta/CD19-depleted allogeneic hematopoietic cell transplantation.

The treatment or condition label, read with the paper, signifies: allogeneic hematopoietic cell transplantation with graft depleted of TCRalphabeta T cells and CD19 B cells. The children who served as transplant recipients had been given grafts of TCRalphabeta/CD19-depleted allogeneic hematopoietic cells. On the study overall, not on this receptor specifically: The frequencies of hyperexpanded clones fell over the following months, and after one year, T-cell counts and TCRbeta diversity were mostly attributed to newly produced T cells. In some patients, high TCRbeta diversity at day 60 was attributed to recipient T cells and intrathymic progenitors that had survived conditioning. The apparently early recovery of alphabetaT-cell counts about two months after transplant reportedly depended on only several hundred rapidly expanded clones that came from non-depleted graft cells.

Libraries came from PCR. For sequencing, an Illumina HiSeq 2500 was employed. Molecular barcoding was employed in the preparation of TCR libraries, with unique molecular identifiers being used to normalize TCRbeta repertoire quantification. TCRdb reprocessing: public reads trimmed at Q25 with fastp, clones called with MiXCR, in-frame beta chains kept. Rows are unified per CDR3 protein, each entry keeping the most common DNA and genes. The sample yields about 580,000 distinct CDR3 sequences; about 23% were counted once. The top ten constitute roughly 13% of the sample. The CDR3 runs 14 residues from the cysteine to the phenylalanine. Only the CDR3 region is kept as DNA, spanning 42 bases read in frame from base 1. Here V drops 6 bases and J drops 2 bases, and the junction holds 3 bases not matched to any gene. The germline V gene encodes CDR1 MDHEN and CDR2 SYDVKM.

The source of this sequence is a boy under two years old who had a stem cell transplant for acute myeloid leukemia, so the T cells may come from the graft donor. The material sequenced was PBMCs, mostly from graft donor cells, taken 360 days after TCRalphabeta/CD19-depleted stem cell transplant. This receptor chain uses TRBV28 and TRBJ2-3, with 9 junctional bases fitting TRBD1. CDR3 region: CASSWTGATDTQYF. The bases are TGTGCCAGCAGCTGGACAGGGGCCACAGATACGCAGTATTTT.